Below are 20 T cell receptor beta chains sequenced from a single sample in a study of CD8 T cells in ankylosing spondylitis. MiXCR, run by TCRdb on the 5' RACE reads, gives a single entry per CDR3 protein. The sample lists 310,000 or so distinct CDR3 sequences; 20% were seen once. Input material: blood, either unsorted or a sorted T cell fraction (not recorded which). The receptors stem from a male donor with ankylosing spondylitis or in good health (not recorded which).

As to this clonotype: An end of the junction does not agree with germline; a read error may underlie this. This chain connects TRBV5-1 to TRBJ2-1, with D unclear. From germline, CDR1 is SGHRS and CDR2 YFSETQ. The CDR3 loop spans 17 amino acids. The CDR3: CVSSLAAGGASYNEQFF. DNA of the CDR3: TGCGTCAGCAGCTTGGCCGCTGGCGGAGCATCCTACAATGAGCAGTTCTTC.

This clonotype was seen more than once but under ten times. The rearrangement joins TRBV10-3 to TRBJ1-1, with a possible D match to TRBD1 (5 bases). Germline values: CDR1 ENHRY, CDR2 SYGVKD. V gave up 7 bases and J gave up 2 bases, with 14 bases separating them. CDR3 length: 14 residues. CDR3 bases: TGTGCCATCAAGATTACAGGTGATAACACTGAAGCTTTCTTT. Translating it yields CAIKITGDNTEAFF.

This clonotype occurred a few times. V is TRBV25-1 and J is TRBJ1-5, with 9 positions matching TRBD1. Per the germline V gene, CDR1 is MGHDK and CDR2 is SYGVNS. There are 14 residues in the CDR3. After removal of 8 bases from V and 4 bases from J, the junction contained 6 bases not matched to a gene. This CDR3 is CASHRDRANQPQHF. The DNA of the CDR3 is TGTGCCAGCCACCGGGACAGGGCGAATCAGCCCCAGCATTTT.

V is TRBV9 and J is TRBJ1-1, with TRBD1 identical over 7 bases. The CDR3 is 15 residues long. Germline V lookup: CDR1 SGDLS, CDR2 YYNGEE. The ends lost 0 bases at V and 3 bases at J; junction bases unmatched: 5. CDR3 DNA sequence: TGTGCCAGCAGCGTAGACCAGGGGGATTACACTGAAGCTTTCTTT. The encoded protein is CASSVDQGDYTEAFF.

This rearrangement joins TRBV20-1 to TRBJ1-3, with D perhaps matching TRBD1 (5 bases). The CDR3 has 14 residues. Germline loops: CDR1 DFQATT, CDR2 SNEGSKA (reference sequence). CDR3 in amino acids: CSAHRTFSGNTIYF. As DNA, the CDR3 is TGCAGCGCCCACAGGACATTCTCTGGAAACACCATATATTTT.

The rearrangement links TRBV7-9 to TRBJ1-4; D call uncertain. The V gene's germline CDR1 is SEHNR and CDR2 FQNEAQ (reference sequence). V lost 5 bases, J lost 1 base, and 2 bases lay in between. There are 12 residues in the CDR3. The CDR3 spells CASSGTNEKLFF. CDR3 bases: TGTGCCAGCAGCGGAACTAATGAAAAACTGTTTTTT. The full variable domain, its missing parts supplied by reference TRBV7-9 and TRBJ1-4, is DTGVSQNPRHKITKRGQNVTFRCDPISEHNRLYWYRQTLGQGPEFLTYFQNEAQLEKSRLLSDRFSAERPKGSFSTLEIQRTEQGDSAMYLCASSGTNEKLFFGSGTQLSVL.

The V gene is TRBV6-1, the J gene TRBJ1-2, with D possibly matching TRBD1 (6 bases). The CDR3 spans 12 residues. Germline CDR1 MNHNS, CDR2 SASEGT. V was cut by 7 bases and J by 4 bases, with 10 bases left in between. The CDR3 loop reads CASNREGYGYTF. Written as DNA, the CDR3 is TGTGCCAGCAACAGGGAGGGCTATGGCTACACCTTC.

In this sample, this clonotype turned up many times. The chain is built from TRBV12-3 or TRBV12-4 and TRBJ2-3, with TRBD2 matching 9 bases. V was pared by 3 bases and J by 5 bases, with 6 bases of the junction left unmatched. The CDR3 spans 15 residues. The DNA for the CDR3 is TGTGCCAGCAGTTTCGAGGCGGGGGGGCAAGATACGCAGTATTTT. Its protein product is CASSFEAGGQDTQYF.

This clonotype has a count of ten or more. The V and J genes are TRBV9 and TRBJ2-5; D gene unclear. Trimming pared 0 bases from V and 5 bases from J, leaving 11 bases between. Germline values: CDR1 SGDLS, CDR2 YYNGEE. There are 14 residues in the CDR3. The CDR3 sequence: CASSVAALGETQYF. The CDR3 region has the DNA TGTGCCAGCAGCGTAGCGGCATTGGGGGAGACCCAGTACTTC. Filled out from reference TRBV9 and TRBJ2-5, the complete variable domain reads DSGVTQTPKHLITATGQRVTLRCSPRSGDLSVYWYQQSLDQGLQFLIQYYNGEERAKGNILERFSAQQFPDLHSELNLSSLELGDSALYFCASSVAALGETQYFGPGTRLLVL.

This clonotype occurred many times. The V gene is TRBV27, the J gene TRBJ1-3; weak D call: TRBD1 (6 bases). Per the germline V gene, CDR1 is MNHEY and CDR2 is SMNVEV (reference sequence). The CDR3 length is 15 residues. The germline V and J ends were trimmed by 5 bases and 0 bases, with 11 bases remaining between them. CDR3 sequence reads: CASSKDRISGNTIYF. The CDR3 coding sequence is TGTGCCAGCAGTAAAGACAGGATCTCTGGAAACACCATATATTTT.

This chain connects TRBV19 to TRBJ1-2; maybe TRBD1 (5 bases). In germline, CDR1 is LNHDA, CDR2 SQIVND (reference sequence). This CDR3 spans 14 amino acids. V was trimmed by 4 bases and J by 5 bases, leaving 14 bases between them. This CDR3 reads CASSTYPTGYGYTF. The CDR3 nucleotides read TGTGCCAGTAGTACCTACCCTACAGGATATGGCTACACCTTC.

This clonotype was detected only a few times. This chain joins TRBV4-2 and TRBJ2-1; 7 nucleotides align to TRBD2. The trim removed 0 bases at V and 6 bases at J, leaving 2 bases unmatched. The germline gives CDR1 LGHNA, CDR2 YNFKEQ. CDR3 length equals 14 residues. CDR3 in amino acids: CASSQESSGNEQFF. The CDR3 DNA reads TGTGCCAGCAGCCAAGAGTCTAGCGGCAATGAGCAGTTCTTC.

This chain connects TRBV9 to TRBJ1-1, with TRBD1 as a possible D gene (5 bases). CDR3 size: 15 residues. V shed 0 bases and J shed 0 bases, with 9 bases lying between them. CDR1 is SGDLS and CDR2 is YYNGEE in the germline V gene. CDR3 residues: CASSVETGLNTEAFF. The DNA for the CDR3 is TGTGCCAGCAGCGTAGAGACGGGACTGAACACTGAAGCTTTCTTT.

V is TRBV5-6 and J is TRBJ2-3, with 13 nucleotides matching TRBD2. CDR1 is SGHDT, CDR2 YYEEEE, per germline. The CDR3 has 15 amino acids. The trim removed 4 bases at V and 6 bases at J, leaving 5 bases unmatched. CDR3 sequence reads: CASSRTSGRSDTQYF. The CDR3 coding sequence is TGTGCCAGCAGCCGGACTAGCGGGAGATCGGATACGCAGTATTTT.

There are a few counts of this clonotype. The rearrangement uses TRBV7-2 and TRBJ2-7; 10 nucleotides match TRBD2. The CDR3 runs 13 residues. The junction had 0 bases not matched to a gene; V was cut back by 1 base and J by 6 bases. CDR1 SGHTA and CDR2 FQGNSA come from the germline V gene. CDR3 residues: CASSLGTSGEQYV. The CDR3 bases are TGTGCCAGCAGCTTAGGGACTAGCGGCGAGCAGTACGTC.

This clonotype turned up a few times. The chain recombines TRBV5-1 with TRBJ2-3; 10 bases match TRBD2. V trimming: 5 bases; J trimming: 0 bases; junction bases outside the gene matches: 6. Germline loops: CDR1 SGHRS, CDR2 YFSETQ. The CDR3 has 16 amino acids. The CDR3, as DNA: TGCGCCAGCAGTCCAGGACTAGCGGTTAGCACAGATACGCAGTATTTT. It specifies CASSPGLAVSTDTQYF.

For the CDR3, the DNA is TGTGCCAGCAGTTTTAGTGGGGGGTCCAATCAGCCCCAGCATTTT. The encoded protein is CASSFSGGSNQPQHF. The gene calls are TRBV12-3 or TRBV12-4 and TRBJ1-5; a possible D gene is TRBD1 (5 bases). Trimming shortened V by 3 bases and J by 3 bases, and 12 bases separated the two germline ends. The CDR3 has 15 residues.

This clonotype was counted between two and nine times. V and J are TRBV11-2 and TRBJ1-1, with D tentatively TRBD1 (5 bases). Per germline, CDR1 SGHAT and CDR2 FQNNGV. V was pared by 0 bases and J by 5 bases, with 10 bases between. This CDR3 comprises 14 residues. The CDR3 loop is CASSLDRVGTEAFF. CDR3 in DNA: TGTGCCAGCAGCTTAGACAGGGTCGGAACTGAAGCTTTCTTT.

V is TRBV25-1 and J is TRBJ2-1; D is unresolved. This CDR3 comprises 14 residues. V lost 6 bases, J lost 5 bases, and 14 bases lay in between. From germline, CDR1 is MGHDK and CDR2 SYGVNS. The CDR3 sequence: CASRRSFGDNEQFF. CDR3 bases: TGTGCCAGCAGAAGGAGTTTTGGGGACAATGAGCAGTTCTTC.

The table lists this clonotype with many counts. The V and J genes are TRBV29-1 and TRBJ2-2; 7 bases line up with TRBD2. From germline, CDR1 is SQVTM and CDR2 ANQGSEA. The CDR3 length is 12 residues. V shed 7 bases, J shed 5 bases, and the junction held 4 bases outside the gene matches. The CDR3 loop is CSAPGGTGELFF. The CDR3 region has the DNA TGCAGCGCTCCCGGGGGGACCGGGGAGCTGTTTTTT.